The table lists the clone carrying this T cell receptor beta chain with many counts. Its cognate antigen is unknown. This sample was included in a study of beta chain features in type 1 diabetes. General observations from the study: PCR, the amplification step, might favor shorter templates, equally in patients and controls. In every one of the four CD4+ subsets, TCRB CDR3s were moderately but significantly shorter in Type 1 diabetes patients.

The germline V gene encodes CDR1 SEHNR and CDR2 FQNEAQ (reference sequence). The CDR3 length is 16 residues. Trimming took 6 bases from V and 3 from J, leaving 21 bases between them. Since all of the isolated RNA was reverse transcribed, expressed TCRB transcripts were what got sequenced. Profiled with immunoSEQ multiplex PCR; TCRdb holds only in-frame clones, not every one. The sample carries 160,000 or so clones, 9% recorded once. The material sequenced was central memory CD4+ T cells from blood. The J gene is TRBJ2-7, the V gene TRBV7-9; D might be TRBD2 (5 bases). This TCR was recovered from a woman aged 25-40 years with type 1 diabetes. CDR3 loop: CASSPLGRAVYYEQYF. The CDR3 nucleotides read TGTGCCAGCAGTCCCTTAGGGAGAGCGGTTTACTACGAGCAGTACTTC. Using reference TRBV7-9 and TRBJ2-7 for the parts outside the CDR3, the full variable domain is DTGVSQNPRHKITKRGQNVTFRCDPISEHNRLYWYRQTLGQGPEFLTYFQNEAQLEKSRLLSDRFSAERPKGSFSTLEIQRTEQGDSAMYLCASSPLGRAVYYEQYFGPGTRLTVT.